This T cell receptor beta chain was sequenced in a study of prognosis after radiotherapy for stage I lung cancer. Study-wide results and limits: It was in patients who developed distant metastases that Shannon entropy after stereotactic body radiation therapy was lower. The way patients used TRBV and TRBJ genes reportedly differed depending on whether they had metastases.

The study amplified the TCR beta CDR3 region from genomic DNA. This amplification was carried out by two rounds of multiplex PCR. Primers were specific to each TRBV and TRBJ gene in first-round PCR. TCRdb itself ran the multiplex PCR reads through MiXCR, one entry per CDR3 protein. The sample lists approximately 16,000 distinct CDR3 sequences; 29% were seen once. Each of the patients had no lymph node involvement on CT and PET/CT and no prior chemotherapy, radiotherapy or other malignancies. Peripheral venous blood was drawn in approximately 5.7-milliliter volumes, with a draw taken at each of two separate time points. In this sample, this clonotype turned up many times. Its antigen is unknown. The length of the CDR3 is 13 residues. Germline loops: CDR1 GTSNPN, CDR2 SVGIG (reference sequence). Trimming took 7 bases from V and 4 from J, leaving 16 bases between them.

V and J are TRBV30 and TRBJ1-2, with a weak D call TRBD1 (5 bases). The TCR sequence derives from a donor of 50 years or more with non-small cell lung cancer. The sequencing used PBMCs, collected before or after stereotactic body radiation therapy (not recorded which). CDR3 protein: CASSRDRPYGYTF. CDR3 bases: TGTGCCTCCTCGAGGGACCGTCCCTATGGCTACACCTTC.